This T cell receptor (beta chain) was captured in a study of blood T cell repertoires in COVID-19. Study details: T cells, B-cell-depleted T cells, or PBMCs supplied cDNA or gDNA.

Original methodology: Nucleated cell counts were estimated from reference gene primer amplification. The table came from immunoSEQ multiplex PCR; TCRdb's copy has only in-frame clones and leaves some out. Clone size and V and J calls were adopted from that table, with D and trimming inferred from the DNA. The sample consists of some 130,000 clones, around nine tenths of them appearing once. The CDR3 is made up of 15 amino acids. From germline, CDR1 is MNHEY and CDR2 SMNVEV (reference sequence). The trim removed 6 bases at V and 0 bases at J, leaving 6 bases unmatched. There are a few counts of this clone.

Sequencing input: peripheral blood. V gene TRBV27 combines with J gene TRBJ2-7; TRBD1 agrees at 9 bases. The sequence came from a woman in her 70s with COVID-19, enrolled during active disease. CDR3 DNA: TGTGCCAGCAGGCGGGACAGGGCCAGCTCCTACGAGCAGTACTTC. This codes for CASRRDRASSYEQYF.